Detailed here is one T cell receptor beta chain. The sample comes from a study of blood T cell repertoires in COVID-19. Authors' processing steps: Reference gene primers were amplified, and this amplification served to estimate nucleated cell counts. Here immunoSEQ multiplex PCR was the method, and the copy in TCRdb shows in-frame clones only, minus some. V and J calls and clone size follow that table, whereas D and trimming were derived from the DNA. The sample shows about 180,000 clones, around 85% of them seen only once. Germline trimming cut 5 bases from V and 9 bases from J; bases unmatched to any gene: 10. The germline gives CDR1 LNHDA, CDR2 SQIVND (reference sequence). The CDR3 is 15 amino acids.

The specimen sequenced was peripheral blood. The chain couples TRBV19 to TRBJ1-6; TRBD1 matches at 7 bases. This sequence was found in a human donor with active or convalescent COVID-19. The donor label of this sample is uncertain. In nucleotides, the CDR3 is TGTGCCAGTAGTCCTCGGACAGGTGGCACTTCACCCCTCCACTTT. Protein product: CASSPRTGGTSPLHF.